This TCR beta chain was recorded in a study of blood T cell repertoires in COVID-19. This CDR3 has 15 residues. The germline gives CDR1 MDHEN, CDR2 SYDVKM. Trimming took 6 bases from V and 7 from J, leaving 16 bases between them. The method was immunoSEQ multiplex PCR; TCRdb's version includes in-frame clones alone and lacks a portion of them. This sample carries about 80,000 clones, 60% to 80% of them seen once, and the ten largest clones take about a sixth. The sample comprised peripheral blood. The chain carries TRBV28 and TRBJ1-6; D remains ambiguous. The clonotype comes from a man between 65 and 80 years old with active or convalescent COVID-19. In nucleotides, the CDR3 is TGTGCCAGCAGCCCGGGCGGGATTTTCAATTCACCCCTCCACTTT. Translating gives CASSPGGIFNSPLHF.